This T cell receptor (beta chain) was sequenced during a study of T cell repertoires in cytomegalovirus infection. This CDR3 comprises 16 residues. J gave up 0 bases and V 5 bases, and 5 bases lay outside the gene matches. Germline V gives CDR1 SGHTA, CDR2 FQGNSA. From the reads, TCRdb called clonotypes with MiXCR, one entry per CDR3 protein. Of 200,000 to 300,000 distinct CDR3 sequences in the sample, about 12% are singletons; the top ten hold approximately 1.6%. Sequenced material: PBMCs. The receptor comes from a human donor in good health (CMV status not recorded). Some clones in this sample may be carry-over from other donors' samples. The chain employs TRBV7-2 and TRBJ2-2; TRBD1 agrees at 8 bases. The CDR3 nucleotides read TGTGCCAGCAGCCCAAAGACAGGGGCGAACACCGGGGAGCTGTTTTTT. It encodes CASSPKTGANTGELFF.